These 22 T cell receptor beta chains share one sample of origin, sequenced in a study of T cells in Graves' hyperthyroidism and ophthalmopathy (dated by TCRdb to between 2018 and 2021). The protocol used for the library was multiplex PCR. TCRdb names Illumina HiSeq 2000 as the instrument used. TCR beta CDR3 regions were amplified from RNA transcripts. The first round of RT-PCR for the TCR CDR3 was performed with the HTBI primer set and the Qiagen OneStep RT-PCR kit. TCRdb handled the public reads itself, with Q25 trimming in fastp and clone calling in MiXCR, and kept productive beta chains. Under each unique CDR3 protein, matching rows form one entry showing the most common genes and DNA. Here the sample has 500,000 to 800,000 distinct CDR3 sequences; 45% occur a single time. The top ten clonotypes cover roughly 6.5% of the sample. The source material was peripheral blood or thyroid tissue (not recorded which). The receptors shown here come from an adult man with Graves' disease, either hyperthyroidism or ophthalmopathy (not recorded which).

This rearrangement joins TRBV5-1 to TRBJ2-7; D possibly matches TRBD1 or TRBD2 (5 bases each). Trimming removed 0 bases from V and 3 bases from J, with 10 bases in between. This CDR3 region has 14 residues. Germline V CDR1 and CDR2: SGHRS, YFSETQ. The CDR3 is CASSLAGTHYEQYF. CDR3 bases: TGCGCCAGCAGCTTGGCGGGGACGCACTACGAGCAGTACTTC.

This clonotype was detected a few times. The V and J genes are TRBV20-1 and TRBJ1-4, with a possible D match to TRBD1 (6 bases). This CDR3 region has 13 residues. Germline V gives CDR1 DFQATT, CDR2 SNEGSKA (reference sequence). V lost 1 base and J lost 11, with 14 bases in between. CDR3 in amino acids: CSARVATGGKLFF. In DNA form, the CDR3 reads TGCAGTGCTAGAGTGGCGACAGGAGGTAAACTGTTTTTT.

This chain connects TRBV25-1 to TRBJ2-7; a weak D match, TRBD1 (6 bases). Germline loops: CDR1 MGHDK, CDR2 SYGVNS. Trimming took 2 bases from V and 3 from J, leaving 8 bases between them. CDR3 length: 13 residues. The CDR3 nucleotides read TGTGCCAGCAGTGAAGCAGGGGACTACGAGCAGTACTTC. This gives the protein CASSEAGDYEQYF.

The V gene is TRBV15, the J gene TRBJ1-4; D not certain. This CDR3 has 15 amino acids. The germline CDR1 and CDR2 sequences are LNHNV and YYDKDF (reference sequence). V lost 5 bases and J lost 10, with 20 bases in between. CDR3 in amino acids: CATSPTRTGGGKLFF. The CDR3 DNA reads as TGTGCCACCAGCCCCACACGGACGGGTGGTGGAAAACTGTTTTTT. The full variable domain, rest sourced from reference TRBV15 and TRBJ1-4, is DAMVIQNPRYQVTQFGKPVTLSCSQTLNHNVMYWYQQKSSQAPKLLFHYYDKDFNNEADTPDNFQSRRPNTSFCFLDIRSPGLGDTAMYLCATSPTRTGGGKLFFGSGTQLSVL.

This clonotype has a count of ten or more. The CDR3 DNA reads TGTGCCAGCAGCTTGGTCCAGGGAAGCGATTCACCCCTCCACTTT. Translating it yields CASSLVQGSDSPLHF. V and J are TRBV5-6 and TRBJ1-6; D may be TRBD1 (5 bases). Between the trimmed V and J ends, which lost 0 bases and 8 bases, there was a span of 12 bases. The germline CDR1 and CDR2 sequences are SGHDT and YYEEEE. CDR3 length equals 15 residues.

As DNA, the CDR3 is TGTGCCAGCAAGAGGGACGGGAATCAGCCCCAGCATTTT. This gives the protein CASKRDGNQPQHF. This chain links TRBV10-3 with TRBJ1-5; weak D call: TRBD1 (5 bases). CDR3 size: 13 residues. Trimming pared 10 bases from V and 4 bases from J, leaving 14 bases between. The germline V gene has CDR1 ENHRY and CDR2 SYGVKD.

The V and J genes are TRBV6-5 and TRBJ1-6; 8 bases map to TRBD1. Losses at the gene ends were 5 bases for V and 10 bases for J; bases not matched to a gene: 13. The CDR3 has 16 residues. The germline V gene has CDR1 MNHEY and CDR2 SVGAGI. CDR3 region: CASSGWTGPSGSPLHF. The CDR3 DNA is TGTGCCAGCAGTGGCTGGACAGGGCCAAGTGGATCACCCCTCCACTTT.

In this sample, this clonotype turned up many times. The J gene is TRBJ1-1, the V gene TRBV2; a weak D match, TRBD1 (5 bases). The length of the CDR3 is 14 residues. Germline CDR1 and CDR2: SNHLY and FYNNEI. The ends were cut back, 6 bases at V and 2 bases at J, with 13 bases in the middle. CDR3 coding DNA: TGTGCCAGCAGCCCGACAGTTAGTAACACTGAAGCTTTCTTT. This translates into CASSPTVSNTEAFF.

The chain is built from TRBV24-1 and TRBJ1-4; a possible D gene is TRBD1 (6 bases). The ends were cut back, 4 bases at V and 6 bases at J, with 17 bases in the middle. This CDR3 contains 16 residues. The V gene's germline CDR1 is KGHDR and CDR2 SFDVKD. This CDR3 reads CATSDPRGGQDEKLFF. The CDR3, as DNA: TGTGCCACCAGTGACCCCCGAGGGGGGCAAGATGAAAAACTGTTTTTT.

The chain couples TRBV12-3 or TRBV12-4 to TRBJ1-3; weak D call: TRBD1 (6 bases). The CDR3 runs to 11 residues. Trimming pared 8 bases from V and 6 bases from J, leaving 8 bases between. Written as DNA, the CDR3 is TGTGCCAGCGGGGGCTTAAACACCATATATTTT. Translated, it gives CASGGLNTIYF.

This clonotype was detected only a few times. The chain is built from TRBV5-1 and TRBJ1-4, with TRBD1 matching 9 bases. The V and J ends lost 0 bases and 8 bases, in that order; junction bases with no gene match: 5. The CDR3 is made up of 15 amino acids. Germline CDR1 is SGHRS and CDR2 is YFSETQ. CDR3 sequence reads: CASSLGDRASEKLFF. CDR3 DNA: TGCGCCAGCAGCTTGGGGGACAGGGCTTCCGAAAAACTGTTTTTT.

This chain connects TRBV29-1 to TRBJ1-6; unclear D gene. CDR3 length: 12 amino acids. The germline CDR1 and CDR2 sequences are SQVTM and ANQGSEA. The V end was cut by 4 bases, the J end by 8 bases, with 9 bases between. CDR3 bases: TGCAGCGTTGTGGACCGGGATTCACCCCTCCACTTT. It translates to CSVVDRDSPLHF.

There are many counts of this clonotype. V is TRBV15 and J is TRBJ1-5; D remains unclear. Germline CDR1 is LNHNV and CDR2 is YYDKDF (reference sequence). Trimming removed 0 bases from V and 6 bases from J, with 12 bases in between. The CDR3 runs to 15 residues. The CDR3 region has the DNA TGTGCCACCAGCAGAGATCGGCAGAGCGGTCAGCCCCAGCATTTT. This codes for CATSRDRQSGQPQHF.

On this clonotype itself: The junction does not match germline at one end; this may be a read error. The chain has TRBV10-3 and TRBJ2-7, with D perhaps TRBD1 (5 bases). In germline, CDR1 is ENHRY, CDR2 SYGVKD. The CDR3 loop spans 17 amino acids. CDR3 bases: TGTGCCATCAGTGAATTGTGGGTACAGGCCTCCTCCTGCGAGCAGTACTTC. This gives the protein CAISELWVQASSCEQYF.

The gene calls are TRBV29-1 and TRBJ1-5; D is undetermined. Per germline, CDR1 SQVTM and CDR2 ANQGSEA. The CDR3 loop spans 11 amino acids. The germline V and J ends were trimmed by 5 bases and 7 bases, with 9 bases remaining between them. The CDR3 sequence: CSVLLGQPQHF. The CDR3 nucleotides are TGCAGCGTTCTACTGGGACAGCCCCAGCATTTT. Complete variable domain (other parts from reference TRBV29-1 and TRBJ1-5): SAVISQKPSRDICQRGTSLTIQCQVDSQVTMMFWYRQQPGQSLTLIATANQGSEATYESGFVIDKFPISRPNLTFSTLTVSNMSPEDSSIYLCSVLLGQPQHFGDGTRLSIL.

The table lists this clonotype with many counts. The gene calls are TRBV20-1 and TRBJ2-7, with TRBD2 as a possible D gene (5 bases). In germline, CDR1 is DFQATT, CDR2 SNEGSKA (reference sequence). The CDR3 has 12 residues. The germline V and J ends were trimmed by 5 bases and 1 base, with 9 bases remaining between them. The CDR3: CSADPGSYEQYF. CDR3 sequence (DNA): TGCAGTGCTGACCCGGGATCCTACGAGCAGTACTTC.

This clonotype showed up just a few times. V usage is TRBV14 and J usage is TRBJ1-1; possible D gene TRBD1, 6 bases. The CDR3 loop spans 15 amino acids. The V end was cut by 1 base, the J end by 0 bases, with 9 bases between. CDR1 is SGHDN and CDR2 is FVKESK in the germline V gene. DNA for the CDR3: TGTGCCAGCAGCCAAGTAGGGGGGATGAACACTGAAGCTTTCTTT. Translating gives CASSQVGGMNTEAFF.

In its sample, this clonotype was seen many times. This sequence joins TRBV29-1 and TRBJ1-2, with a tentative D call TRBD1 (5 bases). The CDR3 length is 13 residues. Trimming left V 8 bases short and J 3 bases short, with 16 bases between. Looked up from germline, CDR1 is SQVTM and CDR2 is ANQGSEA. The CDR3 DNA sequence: TGCAGCCCCTCACCCGACAGAGACTATGGCTACACCTTC. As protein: CSPSPDRDYGYTF.

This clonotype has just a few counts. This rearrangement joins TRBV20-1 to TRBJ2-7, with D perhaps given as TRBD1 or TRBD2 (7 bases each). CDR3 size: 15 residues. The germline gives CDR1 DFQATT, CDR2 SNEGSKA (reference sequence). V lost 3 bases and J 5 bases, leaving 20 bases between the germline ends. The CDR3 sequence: CSASPAGGGRNEQYF. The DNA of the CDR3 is TGCAGTGCTAGCCCTGCAGGGGGGGGTCGCAACGAGCAGTACTTC.

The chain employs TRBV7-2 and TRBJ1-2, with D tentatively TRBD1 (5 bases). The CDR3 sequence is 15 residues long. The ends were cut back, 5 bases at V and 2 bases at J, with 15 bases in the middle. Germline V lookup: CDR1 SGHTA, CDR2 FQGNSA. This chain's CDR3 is CASSVSQAGNYGYTF. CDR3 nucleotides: TGTGCCAGCAGCGTCTCACAGGCTGGGAACTATGGCTACACCTTC.

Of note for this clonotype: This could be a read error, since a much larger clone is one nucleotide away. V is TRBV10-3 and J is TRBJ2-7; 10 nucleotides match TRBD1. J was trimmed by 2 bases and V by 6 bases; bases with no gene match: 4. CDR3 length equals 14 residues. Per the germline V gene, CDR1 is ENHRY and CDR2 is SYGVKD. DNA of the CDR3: TGTGCCATCAGCCCGGACAGGGGGGCCTACGAGCAGTACTTC. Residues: CAISPDRGAYEQYF.

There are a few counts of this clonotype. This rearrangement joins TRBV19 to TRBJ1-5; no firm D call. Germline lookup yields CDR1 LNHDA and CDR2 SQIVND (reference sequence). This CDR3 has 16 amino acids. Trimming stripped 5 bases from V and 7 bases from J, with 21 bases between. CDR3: CASSEAIRGGRQPQHF. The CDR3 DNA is TGTGCCAGTAGTGAAGCCATCCGTGGTGGTCGCCAGCCCCAGCATTTT.